Each of the 21 T cell receptor beta chains below was sequenced from the same sample in a study of OX40 agonist ivuxolimab in advanced cancers. Sequencing used immunoSEQ multiplex PCR; TCRdb keeps in-frame clones, though not all of them. Among about 51,000 clones listed, about 80% were seen once. Sequenced material: CD4+ or CD8+ T cells sorted from blood, taken in a trial of the OX40 agonist ivuxolimab. The receptors were sampled from an adult with an advanced solid tumor such as melanoma, head and neck, liver or kidney cancer.

The chain uses TRBV5-6 and TRBJ1-1, with 7 bases matching TRBD1. J gave up 10 bases and V 2 bases, and 8 bases lay outside the gene matches. This CDR3 contains 13 residues. Germline values: CDR1 SGHDT, CDR2 YYEEEE. The CDR3: CASSFDRARVAFF. Written as DNA, the CDR3 is TGTGCCAGCAGCTTCGACAGGGCCCGGGTAGCTTTCTTT.

Only one count was recorded for this clone. V and J are TRBV4-3 and TRBJ2-5, with TRBD2 as a possible D gene (6 bases). The CDR3 runs 16 residues. The ends were cut back, 3 bases at V and 5 bases at J, with 19 bases in the middle. Germline values: CDR1 LGHNA, CDR2 YSLEER. The CDR3 DNA sequence: TGCGCCAGCAGCCAGGGTAGCGGAGACCCTTGGGAGACCCAGTACTTC. The encoded protein is CASSQGSGDPWETQYF.

This clone was observed once. The junction does not match germline at one end; this may be a read error. The chain links TRBV6-5 to TRBJ2-5; TRBD1 matches at 9 bases. CDR3 size: 13 residues. Germline V gene sequence: CDR1 MNHEY, CDR2 SVGAGI. Here the CDR3 DNA reads TGTGCCAGAAGGACAGGGGTTCAAGGGACCCAGTACTTC. As protein: CARRTGVQGTQYF.

The chain carries TRBV10-3 and TRBJ2-7; unclear D gene. The V gene's germline CDR1 is ENHRY and CDR2 SYGVKD. The CDR3 has 14 amino acids. Trimming took off 2 bases at V and 0 bases at J, with 8 bases between the two ends. CDR3 DNA: TGTGCCATCAGTGAGGCTCAGAGCTCCTACGAGCAGTACTTC. It encodes CAISEAQSSYEQYF.

The V gene is TRBV4-3, the J gene TRBJ2-1, with 9 bases aligning to TRBD2. The CDR3 has 17 residues. CDR1 LGHNA and CDR2 YSLEER come from the germline V gene. Trimming removed 0 bases from V and 6 bases from J; junction bases left unmatched: 9. CDR3 sequence reads: CASSQDWRRGGSNEQFF. CDR3 sequence (DNA): TGCGCCAGCAGCCAAGATTGGAGGCGGGGGGGTTCCAATGAGCAGTTCTTC.

This sequence joins TRBV4-3 and TRBJ2-5; 8 bases map to TRBD2. V shed 0 bases and J 5 bases; nucleotides not matched to a gene: 8. The CDR3 spans 16 residues. Germline assignment: CDR1 LGHNA and CDR2 YSLEER. In DNA, the CDR3 is TGCGCCAGCAGCCAAGAAGGGGCGGGGGGCGTGGAGACCCAGTACTTC. Its translation is CASSQEGAGGVETQYF.

The chain carries TRBV19 and TRBJ1-2, with no clear D. The CDR3 spans 13 residues. Germline CDR1 LNHDA, CDR2 SQIVND (reference sequence). V lost 4 bases, J lost 2 bases, and 8 bases lay in between. This chain's CDR3 is CASSTSGNYGYTF. The DNA of the CDR3 is TGTGCCAGTAGTACCTCGGGGAACTATGGCTACACCTTC.

The J gene is TRBJ1-4, the V gene TRBV6-1; a possible D gene is TRBD1 (5 bases). V lost 0 bases to trimming and J lost 8 bases, with 13 bases between them. This CDR3 contains 15 residues. From germline, CDR1 is MNHNS and CDR2 SASEGT. CDR3 sequence reads: CASSEAGGVGEKLFF. CDR3 coding DNA: TGTGCCAGCAGTGAAGCGGGAGGGGTGGGGGAAAAACTGTTTTTT.

The V call is TRBV6-5, the J call TRBJ1-1, with 7 bases identical to TRBD1. Germline values: CDR1 MNHEY, CDR2 SVGAGI. The CDR3 extends over 16 amino acids. With 4 bases clipped from V and 3 bases from J, the junction kept 11 bases outside the gene matches. The CDR3 coding sequence is TGTGCCAGCAGTTTACGCCCACAGGGGAGTCACACTGAAGCTTTCTTT. Protein sequence: CASSLRPQGSHTEAFF.

J is TRBJ2-1 and V is TRBV7-2, with 10 bases fitting TRBD2. Germline V gene lookup returns CDR1 SGHTA and CDR2 FQGNSA. The CDR3 has 15 residues. V lost 1 base to trimming and J lost 8 bases; unmatched junction nucleotides: 5. In DNA, the CDR3 is TGTGCCAGCAGCTTAGTGGGGACTAGCGTCGATGAGCAGTTCTTC. It encodes CASSLVGTSVDEQFF.

The V and J genes are TRBV10-2 and TRBJ1-2; maybe TRBD1 (6 bases). The CDR3 totals 16 residues. The germline V and J ends were trimmed by 1 base and 6 bases, with 18 bases remaining between them. Germline V gene data show CDR1 as WSHSY and CDR2 as SAAADI. The CDR3 region is CASSELAGGAVDGYTF. Written as DNA, the CDR3 is TGCGCCAGCAGTGAGTTAGCCGGGGGCGCCGTAGATGGCTACACCTTC.

This clone has just one count. V and J are TRBV11-2 and TRBJ1-3, with D possibly TRBD1 on 6 matching bases. Looked up from germline, CDR1 is SGHAT and CDR2 is FQNNGV. Trimming shortened V by 6 bases and J by 2 bases, and 8 bases separated the two germline ends. This CDR3 is built from 13 residues. CDR3 nucleotides: TGTGCCAGCAGACAGGGTGCTGGAAACACCATATATTTT. Its protein is CASRQGAGNTIYF.

The chain employs TRBV19 and TRBJ2-1, with 12 bases matching TRBD2. This CDR3 spans 14 amino acids. V shed 7 bases, J shed 8 bases, and the junction held 6 bases outside the gene matches. CDR1 and CDR2 (germline): LNHDA, SQIVND (reference sequence). CDR3 residues: CASIRTSGDYEQFF. The CDR3 coding sequence is TGTGCCAGTATCCGGACTAGCGGGGACTATGAGCAGTTCTTC.

V gene TRBV7-2 combines with J gene TRBJ2-3; D not certain. Germline lookup yields CDR1 SGHTA and CDR2 FQGNSA. V lost 6 bases and J lost 4, with 8 bases in between. The CDR3 runs 12 residues. CDR3 DNA sequence: TGTGCCAGCAGGGCCTCCGCAGATACGCAGTATTTT. Protein product: CASRASADTQYF.

The chain combines TRBV5-1 with TRBJ1-2; D is undetermined. The CDR3 length is 12 residues. The germline V and J ends were trimmed by 4 bases and 8 bases, with 12 bases remaining between them. Germline loops: CDR1 SGHRS, CDR2 YFSETQ. CDR3 amino acids: CASSAATWGYTF. CDR3 DNA sequence: TGCGCCAGCAGCGCCGCGACTTGGGGCTACACCTTC. The complete variable domain, with remaining parts taken from reference TRBV5-1 and TRBJ1-2, reads KAGVTQTPRYLIKTRGQQVTLSCSPISGHRSVSWYQQTPGQGLQFLFEYFSETQRNKGNFPGRFSGRQFSNSRSEMNVSTLELGDSALYLCASSAATWGYTFGSGTRLTVV.

The V call is TRBV10-3, the J call TRBJ2-3; 14 bases fit TRBD2. Germline V lookup: CDR1 ENHRY, CDR2 SYGVKD. The CDR3 is 16 residues long. V lost 10 bases, J lost 2 bases, and 8 bases stayed unmatched. This chain's CDR3 is CATSGLAGDITDTQYF. DNA for the CDR3: TGTGCCACCTCGGGACTAGCGGGGGACATCACAGATACGCAGTATTTT.

The V call is TRBV19, the J call TRBJ2-5; 9 nucleotides match TRBD2. V was clipped by 4 bases and J by 4 bases; unmatched bases: 4. Per the germline V gene, CDR1 is LNHDA and CDR2 is SQIVND (reference sequence). This CDR3 has 14 residues. CDR3: CASSSGGARETQYF. In nucleotides, the CDR3 is TGTGCCAGTAGTAGCGGGGGGGCCAGAGAGACCCAGTACTTC.

A single count supports this clone. The chain has TRBV5-6 and TRBJ2-5; D might be TRBD2 (5 bases). The germline CDR1 and CDR2 sequences are SGHDT and YYEEEE. Trimming left V 3 bases short and J 1 base short, with 10 bases between. This CDR3 has 14 residues. CDR3 amino acids: CASSWAGVQETQYF. The CDR3 DNA reads TGTGCCAGCAGCTGGGCCGGGGTCCAAGAGACCCAGTACTTC.

The chain recombines TRBV2 with TRBJ1-3; D is undetermined. Trimming took 8 bases from V and 4 from J, leaving 9 bases between them. Germline V gives CDR1 SNHLY, CDR2 FYNNEI. The CDR3 runs 12 residues. The CDR3 bases are TGTGCCAGCTCCGGGATCGGAAACACCATATATTTT. Its protein product is CASSGIGNTIYF.

This chain connects TRBV4-1 to TRBJ1-1, with D perhaps matching TRBD1 (6 bases). Germline CDR1 and CDR2: MGHRA and YSYEKL. The CDR3 extends over 17 amino acids. Trimming stripped 0 bases from V and 0 bases from J, with 14 bases between. This CDR3 reads CASSQDGQGRLNTEAFF. The CDR3 coding sequence is TGCGCCAGCAGCCAAGATGGGCAGGGGAGGCTGAACACTGAAGCTTTCTTT.

The chain joins TRBV18 to TRBJ1-2; D call uncertain. CDR1 is KGHSH, CDR2 LQKENI, per germline. Deletions cut 1 base from V and 5 bases from J, with 8 bases between. The CDR3 runs to 13 residues. The CDR3 region is CASSPLETYGYTF. CDR3 bases: TGTGCCAGCTCACCACTGGAGACATATGGCTACACCTTC.